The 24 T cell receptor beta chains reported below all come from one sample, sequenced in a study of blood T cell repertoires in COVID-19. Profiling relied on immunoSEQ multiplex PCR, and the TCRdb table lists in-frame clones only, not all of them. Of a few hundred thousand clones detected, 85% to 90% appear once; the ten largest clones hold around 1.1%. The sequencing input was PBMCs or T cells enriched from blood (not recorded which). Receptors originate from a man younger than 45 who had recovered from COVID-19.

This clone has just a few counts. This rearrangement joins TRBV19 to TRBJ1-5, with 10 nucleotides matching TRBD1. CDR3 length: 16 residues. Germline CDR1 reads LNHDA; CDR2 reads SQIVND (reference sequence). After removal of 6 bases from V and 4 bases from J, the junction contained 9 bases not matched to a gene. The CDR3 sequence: CASSTIDRGRNQPQHF. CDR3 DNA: TGTGCCAGTAGCACTATCGACAGGGGGCGAAATCAGCCCCAGCATTTT. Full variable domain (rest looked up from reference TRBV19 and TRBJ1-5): DGGITQSPKYLFRKEGQNVTLSCEQNLNHDAMYWYRQDPGQGLRLIYYSQIVNDFQKGDIAEGYSVSREKKESFPLTVTSAQKNPTAFYLCASSTIDRGRNQPQHFGDGTRLSIL.

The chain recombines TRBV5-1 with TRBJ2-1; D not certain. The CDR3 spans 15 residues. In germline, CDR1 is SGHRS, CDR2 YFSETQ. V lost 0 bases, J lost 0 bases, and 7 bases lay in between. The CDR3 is CASSLELRSYNEQFF. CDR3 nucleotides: TGCGCCAGCAGCTTGGAACTTCGCTCCTACAATGAGCAGTTCTTC.

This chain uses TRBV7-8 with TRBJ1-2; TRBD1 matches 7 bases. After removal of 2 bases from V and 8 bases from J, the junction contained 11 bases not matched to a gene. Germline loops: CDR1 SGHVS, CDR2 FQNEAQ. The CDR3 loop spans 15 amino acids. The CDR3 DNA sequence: TGTGCCAGCAGCTTAAATCGAGGGGGCCCATACGGCTACACCTTC. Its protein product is CASSLNRGGPYGYTF.

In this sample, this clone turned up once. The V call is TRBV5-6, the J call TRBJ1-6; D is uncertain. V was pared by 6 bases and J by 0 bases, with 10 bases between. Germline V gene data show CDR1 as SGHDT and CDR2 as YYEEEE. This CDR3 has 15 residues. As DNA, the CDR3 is TGTGCCAGCATCCTCCGGGGCTCCTATAATTCACCCCTCCACTTT. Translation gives CASILRGSYNSPLHF.

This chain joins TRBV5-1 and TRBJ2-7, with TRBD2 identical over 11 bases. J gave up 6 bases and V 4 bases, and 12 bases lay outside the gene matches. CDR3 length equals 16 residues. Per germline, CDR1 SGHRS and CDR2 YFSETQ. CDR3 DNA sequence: TGCGCCAGCAGCATCTATACTAGCGGGAGCTGGGGCGAGCAGTACTTC. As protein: CASSIYTSGSWGEQYF.

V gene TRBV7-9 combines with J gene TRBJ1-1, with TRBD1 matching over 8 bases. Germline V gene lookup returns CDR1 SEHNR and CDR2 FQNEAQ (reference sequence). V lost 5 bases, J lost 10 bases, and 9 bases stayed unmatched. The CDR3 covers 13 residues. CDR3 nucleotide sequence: TGTGCCAGCAGCATAGGACAGGGACAAAGAGCTTTCTTT. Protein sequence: CASSIGQGQRAFF. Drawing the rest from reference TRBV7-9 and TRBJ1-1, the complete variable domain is DTGVSQNPRHKITKRGQNVTFRCDPISEHNRLYWYRQTLGQGPEFLTYFQNEAQLEKSRLLSDRFSAERPKGSFSTLEIQRTEQGDSAMYLCASSIGQGQRAFFGQGTRLTVV.

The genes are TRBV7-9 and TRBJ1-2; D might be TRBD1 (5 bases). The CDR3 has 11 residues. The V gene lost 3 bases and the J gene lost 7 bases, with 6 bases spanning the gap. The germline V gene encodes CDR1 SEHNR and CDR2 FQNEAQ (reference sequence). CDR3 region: CASSFGGGYTF. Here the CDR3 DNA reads TGTGCCAGCAGCTTCGGGGGTGGCTACACCTTC.

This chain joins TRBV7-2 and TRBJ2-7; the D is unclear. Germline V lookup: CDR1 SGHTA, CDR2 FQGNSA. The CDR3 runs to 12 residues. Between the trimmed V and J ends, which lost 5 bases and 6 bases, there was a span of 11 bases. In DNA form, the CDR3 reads TGTGCCAGCAGCCCCGAGGTTGGCGAGCAGTACTTC. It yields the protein CASSPEVGEQYF. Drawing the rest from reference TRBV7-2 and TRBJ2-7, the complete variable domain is GAGVSQSPSNKVTEKGKDVELRCDPISGHTALYWYRQSLGQGLEFLIYFQGNSAPDKSGLPSDRFSAERTGGSVSTLTIQRTQQEDSAVYLCASSPEVGEQYFGPGTRLTVT.

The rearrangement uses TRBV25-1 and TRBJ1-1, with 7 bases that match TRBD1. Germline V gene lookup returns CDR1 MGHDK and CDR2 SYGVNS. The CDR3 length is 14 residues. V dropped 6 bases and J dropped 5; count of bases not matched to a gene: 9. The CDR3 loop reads CASRETGRNTEAFF. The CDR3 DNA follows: TGTGCCAGCAGGGAGACAGGGCGCAATACTGAAGCTTTCTTT.

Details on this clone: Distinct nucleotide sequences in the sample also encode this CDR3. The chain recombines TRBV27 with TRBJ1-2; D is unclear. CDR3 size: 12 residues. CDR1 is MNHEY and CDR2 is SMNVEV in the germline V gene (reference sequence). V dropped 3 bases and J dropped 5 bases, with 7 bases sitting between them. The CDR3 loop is CASSFRGYGYTF. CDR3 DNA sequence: TGTGCCAGCAGTTTTCGAGGATATGGCTACACCTTC.

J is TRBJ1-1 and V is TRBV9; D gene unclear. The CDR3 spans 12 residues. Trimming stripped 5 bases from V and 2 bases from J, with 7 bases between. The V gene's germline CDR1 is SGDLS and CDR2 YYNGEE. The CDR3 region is CASRGRNTEAFF. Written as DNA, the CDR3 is TGTGCCAGCAGGGGGAGAAACACTGAAGCTTTCTTT.

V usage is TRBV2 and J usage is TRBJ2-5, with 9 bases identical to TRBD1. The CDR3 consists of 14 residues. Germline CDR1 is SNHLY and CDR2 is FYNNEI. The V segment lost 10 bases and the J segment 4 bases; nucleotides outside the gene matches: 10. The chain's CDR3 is CATLPDRGRETQYF. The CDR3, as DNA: TGTGCCACCCTGCCGGACAGGGGCCGAGAGACCCAGTACTTC. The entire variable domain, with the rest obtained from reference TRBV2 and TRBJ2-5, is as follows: EPEVTQTPSHQVTQMGQEVILRCVPISNHLYFYWYRQILGQKVEFLVSFYNNEISEKSEIFDDQFSVERPDGSNFTLKIRSTKLEDSAMYFCATLPDRGRETQYFGPGTRLLVL.

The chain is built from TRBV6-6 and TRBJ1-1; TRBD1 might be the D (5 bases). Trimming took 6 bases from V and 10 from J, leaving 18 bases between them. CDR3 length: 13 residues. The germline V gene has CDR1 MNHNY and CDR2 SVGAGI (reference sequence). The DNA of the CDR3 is TGTGCCAGCAGCTCGGGTAAAGGGGTGAGAGCTTTCTTT. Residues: CASSSGKGVRAFF.

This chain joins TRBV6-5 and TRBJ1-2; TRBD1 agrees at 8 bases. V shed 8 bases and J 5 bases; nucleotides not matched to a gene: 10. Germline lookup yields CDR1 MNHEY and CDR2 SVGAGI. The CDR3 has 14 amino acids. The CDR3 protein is CASGPGQGRYGYTF. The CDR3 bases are TGTGCCAGCGGCCCTGGACAGGGTCGGTATGGCTACACCTTC.

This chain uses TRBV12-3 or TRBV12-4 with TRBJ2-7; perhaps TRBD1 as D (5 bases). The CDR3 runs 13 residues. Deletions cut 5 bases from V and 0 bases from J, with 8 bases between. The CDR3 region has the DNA TGTGCCAGCAGTCCCGACAGCTCCTACGAGCAGTACTTC. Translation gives CASSPDSSYEQYF.

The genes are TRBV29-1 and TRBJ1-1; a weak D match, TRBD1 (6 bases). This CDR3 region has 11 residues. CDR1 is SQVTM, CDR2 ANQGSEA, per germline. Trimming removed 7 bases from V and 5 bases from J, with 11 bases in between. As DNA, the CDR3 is TGCAGCGGAAAGACAGGAACTGAAGCTTTCTTT. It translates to CSGKTGTEAFF.

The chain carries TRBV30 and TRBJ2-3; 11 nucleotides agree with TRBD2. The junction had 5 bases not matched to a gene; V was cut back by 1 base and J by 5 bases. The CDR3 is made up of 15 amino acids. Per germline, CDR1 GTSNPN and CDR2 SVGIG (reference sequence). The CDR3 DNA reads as TGTGCCTGGAGTGCGACTAGCGGGATGAGAGATACGCAGTATTTT. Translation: CAWSATSGMRDTQYF.

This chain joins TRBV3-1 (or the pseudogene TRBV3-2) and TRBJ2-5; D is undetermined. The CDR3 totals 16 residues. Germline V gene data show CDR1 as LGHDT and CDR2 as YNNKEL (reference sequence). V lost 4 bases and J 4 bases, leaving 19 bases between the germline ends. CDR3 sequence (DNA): TGTGCCAGCAGCCCCCCCTATGCCACAGTGGGAGAGACCCAGTACTTC. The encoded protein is CASSPPYATVGETQYF.

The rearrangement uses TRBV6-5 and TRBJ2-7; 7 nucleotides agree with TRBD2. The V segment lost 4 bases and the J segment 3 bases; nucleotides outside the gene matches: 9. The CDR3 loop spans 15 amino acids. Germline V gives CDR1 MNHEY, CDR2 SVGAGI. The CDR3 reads CASSSGGADDYEQYF. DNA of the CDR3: TGTGCCAGCAGTTCGGGAGGAGCGGATGACTACGAGCAGTACTTC.

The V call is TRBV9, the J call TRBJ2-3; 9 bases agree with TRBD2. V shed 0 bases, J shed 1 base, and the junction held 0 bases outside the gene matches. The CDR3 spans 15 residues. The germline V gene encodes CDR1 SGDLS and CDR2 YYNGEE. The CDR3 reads CASSVASGGTDTQYF. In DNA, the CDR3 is TGTGCCAGCAGCGTAGCTAGCGGGGGCACAGATACGCAGTATTTT.

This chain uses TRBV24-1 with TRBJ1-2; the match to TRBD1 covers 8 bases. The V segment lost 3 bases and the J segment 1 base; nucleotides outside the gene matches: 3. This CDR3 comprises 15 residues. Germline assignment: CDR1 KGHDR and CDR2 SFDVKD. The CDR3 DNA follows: TGTGCCACCAGTGATGCCGGGACAGGTAACTATGGCTACACCTTC. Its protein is CATSDAGTGNYGYTF.

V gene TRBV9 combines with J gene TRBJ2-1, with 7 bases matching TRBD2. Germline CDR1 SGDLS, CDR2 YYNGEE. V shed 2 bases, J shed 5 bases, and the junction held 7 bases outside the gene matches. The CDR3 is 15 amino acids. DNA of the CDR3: TGTGCCAGCAGCGTTATGGAGGGAGGGAACAATGAGCAGTTCTTC. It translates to CASSVMEGGNNEQFF. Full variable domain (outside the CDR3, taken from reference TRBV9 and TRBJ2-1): DSGVTQTPKHLITATGQRVTLRCSPRSGDLSVYWYQQSLDQGLQFLIQYYNGEERAKGNILERFSAQQFPDLHSELNLSSLELGDSALYFCASSVMEGGNNEQFFGPGTRLTVL.

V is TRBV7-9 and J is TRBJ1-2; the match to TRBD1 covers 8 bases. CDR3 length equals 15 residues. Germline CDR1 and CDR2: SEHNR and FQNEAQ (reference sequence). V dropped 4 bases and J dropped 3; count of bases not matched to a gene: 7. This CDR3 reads CASSSGQGFDYGYTF. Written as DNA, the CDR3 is TGTGCCAGCAGCTCCGGACAGGGCTTTGACTATGGCTACACCTTC. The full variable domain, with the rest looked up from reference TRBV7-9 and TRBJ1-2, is DTGVSQNPRHKITKRGQNVTFRCDPISEHNRLYWYRQTLGQGPEFLTYFQNEAQLEKSRLLSDRFSAERPKGSFSTLEIQRTEQGDSAMYLCASSSGQGFDYGYTFGSGTRLTVV.

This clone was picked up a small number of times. DNA for the CDR3: TGCGCCAGCAGCCAAGGGACAGGCTACGAGCAGTACTTC. Translated: CASSQGTGYEQYF. The J gene is TRBJ2-7, the V gene TRBV4-1; TRBD1 aligns across 7 bases. The CDR3 has 13 residues. The germline CDR1 and CDR2 sequences are MGHRA and YSYEKL. V shed 1 base and J 3 bases; nucleotides not matched to a gene: 0.